This T cell receptor (beta chain) was observed in a study of T cells expressing NK-cell markers. At the level of the study: Researchers got TCR beta repertoires out of sorted CD3+CD56+NKG2C+, CD3+CD56+NKG2C- and CD3+CD56-NKG2C+ T cells.

TCRdb reworked the 5' RACE reads into one entry per CDR3 protein, no DNA. The sample features 450,000 to 600,000 distinct CDR3 sequences, with about 3.6% in its top ten. Sample: blood T cells: a sorted CD56 or NKG2C T cell subset, CD4+ or CD8+ T cells, or bulk PBMC T cells (not recorded which). The TCR sequence derives from a man younger than 35 in good health.

CDR3: CASSSPAWGRTEAFF. This chain links TRBV6-5 with TRBJ1-1; TCRdb calls TRBD1, which cannot be checked without DNA. The CDR3 loop spans 15 amino acids. The germline V gene has CDR1 MNHEY and CDR2 SVGAGI.